This is a list of T cell receptor beta chains from one sample in a study of blood T cell repertoires in COVID-19. TCRdb's table, derived via immunoSEQ multiplex PCR, lists solely in-frame clones and lacks some. Of about 280,000 clones listed, over 75% are singletons. The sequenced material came from peripheral blood. The receptors originated from a man between 50 and 59 years old with active or convalescent COVID-19. Each CDR3 is given with its conserved first and last residue. Fields, in order: D gene, V gene, clone size, J gene, CDR3 protein, CDR3 DNA. The D gene is left open where the match is weak. Rows may omit the clone size; those that give it use once, few, many or a size class.

d_call: NA; v_call: TRBV28; clone_size: NA; j_call: TRBJ1-1; cdr3_aa: CASSLRRLITEAFF; cdr3_nt: TGTGCCAGCAGTTTACGGCGACTCATCACTGAAGCTTTCTTT
d_call: TRBD1; v_call: TRBV7-2; clone_size: NA; j_call: TRBJ1-2; cdr3_aa: CASSFGTVPRVGGYTF; cdr3_nt: TGTGCCAGCAGCTTCGGGACAGTCCCCCGTGTGGGAGGCTACACCTTC
d_call: TRBD2; v_call: TRBV2; clone_size: NA; j_call: TRBJ2-5; cdr3_aa: CASSPTSGSRVSETQYF; cdr3_nt: TGTGCCAGCAGCCCTACTAGCGGGAGCCGGGTCTCAGAGACCCAGTACTTC
d_call: NA; v_call: TRBV2; clone_size: NA; j_call: TRBJ1-4; cdr3_aa: CASSEAAANEKLFF; cdr3_nt: TGTGCCAGCAGTGAAGCGGCTGCAAATGAAAAACTGTTTTTT
d_call: NA; v_call: TRBV7-9; clone_size: NA; j_call: TRBJ2-1; cdr3_aa: CATAGFSSSYNEQFF; cdr3_nt: TGTGCCACCGCGGGGTTCTCGAGCTCCTACAATGAGCAGTTCTTC
d_call: TRBD1; v_call: TRBV5-8; clone_size: once; j_call: TRBJ2-5; cdr3_aa: CASSPRVGQGDQETQYF; cdr3_nt: TGTGCCAGCAGCCCCCGGGTCGGCCAGGGGGACCAAGAGACCCAGTACTTC
d_call: NA; v_call: TRBV18; clone_size: NA; j_call: TRBJ2-6; cdr3_aa: CASSERSGANVLTF; cdr3_nt: TGTGCCAGCTCGGAGAGGTCTGGGGCCAACGTCCTGACTTTC
d_call: TRBD2; v_call: TRBV10-3; clone_size: NA; j_call: TRBJ2-1; cdr3_aa: CAIRAAGDSYNEQFF; cdr3_nt: TGTGCCATCAGAGCAGCGGGAGACTCCTACAATGAGCAGTTCTTC
d_call: NA; v_call: TRBV4-1; clone_size: NA; j_call: TRBJ2-1; cdr3_aa: CASSQALLGIGTNEQFF; cdr3_nt: TGCGCCAGCAGCCAAGCGCTTCTAGGAATAGGGACTAATGAGCAGTTCTTC
d_call: NA; v_call: TRBV9; clone_size: NA; j_call: TRBJ2-7; cdr3_aa: CASSVGDGDEQYF; cdr3_nt: TGTGCCAGCAGCGTAGGCGATGGTGACGAGCAGTACTTC
d_call: TRBD2; v_call: TRBV2; clone_size: NA; j_call: TRBJ2-5; cdr3_aa: CASSPSRAGGQETQYF; cdr3_nt: TGTGCCAGCAGCCCTTCTCGCGCGGGAGGGCAAGAGACCCAGTACTTC
d_call: TRBD2; v_call: TRBV5-1; clone_size: NA; j_call: TRBJ2-3; cdr3_aa: CASSLSNSGSTDTQYF; cdr3_nt: TGCGCCAGCAGCTTGAGTAATAGCGGGAGCACAGATACGCAGTATTTT
d_call: NA; v_call: TRBV30; clone_size: NA; j_call: TRBJ2-5; cdr3_aa: CAWSVSGTQYF; cdr3_nt: TGTGCCTGGAGTGTCTCGGGGACCCAGTACTTC
d_call: TRBD2; v_call: TRBV7-9; clone_size: few; j_call: TRBJ2-7; cdr3_aa: CASSLTTSGEYEQYF; cdr3_nt: TGTGCCAGCAGCTTAACGACTAGCGGAGAATACGAGCAGTACTTC
d_call: TRBD2; v_call: TRBV10-3; clone_size: NA; j_call: TRBJ2-3; cdr3_aa: CAIRASGDSTDTQYF; cdr3_nt: TGTGCCATCAGGGCTAGCGGAGATAGCACAGATACGCAGTATTTT
d_call: NA; v_call: TRBV20-1; clone_size: few; j_call: TRBJ1-3; cdr3_aa: CSASSGTSSGNTIYF; cdr3_nt: TGCAGTGCTAGTTCCGGTACGAGCTCTGGAAACACCATATATTTT
d_call: TRBD2; v_call: TRBV10-3; clone_size: NA; j_call: TRBJ2-7; cdr3_aa: CAISDGGETLSYEQYF; cdr3_nt: TGTGCCATCAGCGACGGGGGGGAGACACTCTCCTACGAGCAGTACTTC
d_call: TRBD1; v_call: TRBV2; clone_size: NA; j_call: TRBJ2-3; cdr3_aa: CASRATGGAADTQYF; cdr3_nt: TGTGCCAGCAGGGCGACAGGGGGCGCAGCAGATACGCAGTATTTT
d_call: NA; v_call: TRBV28; clone_size: NA; j_call: TRBJ2-3; cdr3_aa: CASSSMGPTQYF; cdr3_nt: TGTGCCAGCAGCTCGATGGGGCCAACGCAGTATTTT
d_call: TRBD1; v_call: TRBV19; clone_size: NA; j_call: TRBJ1-2; cdr3_aa: CASNRDRNQRGYTF; cdr3_nt: TGTGCCAGTAATCGGGACAGGAACCAACGCGGCTACACCTTC
d_call: TRBD1; v_call: TRBV5-6; clone_size: NA; j_call: TRBJ1-2; cdr3_aa: CASTQSGTELNYGYTF; cdr3_nt: TGTGCCAGCACCCAATCCGGGACAGAGCTTAACTATGGCTACACCTTC
d_call: TRBD1; v_call: TRBV11-2; clone_size: NA; j_call: TRBJ2-1; cdr3_aa: CASSLPWTGSGLNEQFF; cdr3_nt: TGTGCCAGCAGCTTACCCTGGACAGGGAGCGGGCTCAATGAGCAGTTCTTC
d_call: NA; v_call: TRBV19; clone_size: NA; j_call: TRBJ2-1; cdr3_aa: CASSNPLWAYNEQFF; cdr3_nt: TGTGCCAGTAGTAACCCCCTTTGGGCATACAATGAGCAGTTCTTC
d_call: TRBD1; v_call: TRBV4-3; clone_size: NA; j_call: TRBJ2-1; cdr3_aa: CASSSDRGDYNEQFF; cdr3_nt: TGCGCCAGCAGCTCGGACAGGGGTGACTACAATGAGCAGTTCTTC
d_call: NA; v_call: TRBV4-1; clone_size: NA; j_call: TRBJ1-1; cdr3_aa: CASSPKYSGQLDMNTEAFF; cdr3_nt: TGCGCCAGCAGCCCCAAATATTCCGGACAGTTAGATATGAACACTGAAGCTTTCTTT
d_call: NA; v_call: TRBV10-3; clone_size: NA; j_call: TRBJ2-7; cdr3_aa: CAISDMGQGGKTYEQYF; cdr3_nt: TGTGCCATCAGTGATATGGGCCAGGGGGGTAAAACCTACGAGCAGTACTTC
d_call: NA; v_call: TRBV3-1/TRBV3-2; clone_size: NA; j_call: TRBJ1-4; cdr3_aa: CASSLYPDPSGEKLFF; cdr3_nt: TGTGCCAGCAGCTTATACCCAGACCCAAGCGGTGAAAAACTGTTTTTT
d_call: TRBD2; v_call: TRBV18; clone_size: NA; j_call: TRBJ2-1; cdr3_aa: CASSPALAGDNEQFF; cdr3_nt: TGTGCCAGCTCACCAGCGTTAGCGGGAGACAATGAGCAGTTCTTC
d_call: NA; v_call: TRBV18; clone_size: NA; j_call: TRBJ1-1; cdr3_aa: CASSPGGNTEAFF; cdr3_nt: TGTGCCAGCTCACCGGGGGGGAACACTGAAGCTTTCTTT
d_call: NA; v_call: TRBV2; clone_size: NA; j_call: TRBJ2-7; cdr3_aa: CASSPVPYEQYF; cdr3_nt: TGTGCCAGCAGCCCGGTACCCTACGAGCAGTACTTC